This TCR beta chain was sequenced in a study of control samples from healthy donors and cancer patients. CDR3 length equals 14 residues. The V end was cut by 0 bases, the J end by 10 bases, with 13 bases between. Per germline, CDR1 SGDLS and CDR2 YYNGEE. Sequencing used immunoSEQ multiplex PCR; TCRdb keeps in-frame clones, though not all of them. The sample holds more than 85,000 clones, about four fifths seen once. This TCR came from a woman aged 45-59 years in good health. This rearrangement joins TRBV9 to TRBJ1-4; no firm D call. The sample consisted of blood. CDR3 amino acids: CASSVVPEDGKLFF. The CDR3 DNA reads as TGTGCCAGCAGCGTAGTTCCTGAGGACGGAAAACTGTTTTTT.